These 28 T cell receptor beta chains were sequenced from one sample in a study of blood T cell repertoires in COVID-19. Only in-frame clones appear in the TCRdb table, and some are missing; sequencing was by immunoSEQ multiplex PCR. The sample shows under 250,000 clones, around 86% of them seen only once. The sequenced material came from PBMCs or T cells enriched from blood (not recorded which). These receptors were collected from a man aged 35-49 years who had recovered from COVID-19.

The chain couples TRBV6-2 or TRBV6-3 to TRBJ2-1, with 12 bases matching TRBD2. Germline loops: CDR1 MNHEY, CDR2 SVGEGT. This CDR3 contains 16 residues. Trimming took 3 bases from V and 6 from J; bases not matched to a gene: 6. The chain's CDR3 is CASSYSSGGAGNEQFF. As DNA, the CDR3 is TGTGCCAGCAGTTATTCTAGCGGGGGGGCAGGCAATGAGCAGTTCTTC.

The DNA of the CDR3 is TGTGCCAGCAGCCCCGAGGGGGATAGGTACGAGCAGTACTTC. Protein: CASSPEGDRYEQYF. This chain links TRBV27 with TRBJ2-7; TRBD1 might be the D (6 bases). Trimming shortened V by 6 bases and J by 4 bases, and 16 bases separated the two germline ends. The germline V gene has CDR1 MNHEY and CDR2 SMNVEV (reference sequence). The CDR3 extends over 14 amino acids.

This clone was picked up a small number of times. The chain has TRBV7-2 and TRBJ2-6; 8 positions match TRBD1. V shed 0 bases and J 2 bases; nucleotides not matched to a gene: 6. This CDR3 is 18 amino acids long. Germline V gene data show CDR1 as SGHTA and CDR2 as FQGNSA. CDR3 coding DNA: TGTGCCAGCAGCTTAGCAGGCAGGGGGCGTACTGGGGCCAACGTCCTGACTTTC. Translating it yields CASSLAGRGRTGANVLTF. Based on the CDR3 plus reference TRBV7-2 and TRBJ2-6, the full variable domain is GAGVSQSPSNKVTEKGKDVELRCDPISGHTALYWYRQSLGQGLEFLIYFQGNSAPDKSGLPSDRFSAERTGGSVSTLTIQRTQQEDSAVYLCASSLAGRGRTGANVLTFGAGSRLTVL.

The V and J genes are TRBV7-6 and TRBJ2-5; 8 bases are a match to TRBD2. This CDR3 contains 14 residues. CDR1 SGHVS and CDR2 FNYEAQ come from the germline V gene. V shed 5 bases, J shed 4 bases, and the junction held 6 bases outside the gene matches. DNA of the CDR3: TGTGCCAGCAGCCTGGCGCTAGCGGGAGAGACCCAGTACTTC. Translated: CASSLALAGETQYF.

The chain combines TRBV27 with TRBJ2-1, with 8 bases aligning to TRBD2. Trimming cost V 5 bases and J 4 bases; bases outside gene matches: 4. Germline V gene data show CDR1 as MNHEY and CDR2 as SMNVEV (reference sequence). The CDR3 is 14 amino acids. This CDR3 is CASSAQREYNEQFF. In nucleotides, the CDR3 is TGTGCCAGCAGTGCCCAGCGGGAGTACAATGAGCAGTTCTTC.

The CDR3 DNA is TGTGCCAGTAGTGGGACAGGGGTTTCGGGTGAGCAGTTCTTC. Protein product: CASSGTGVSGEQFF. The J gene is TRBJ2-1, the V gene TRBV19, with 10 bases lining up with TRBD1. Germline-derived CDR1 and CDR2 are LNHDA and SQIVND (reference sequence). This CDR3 has 14 residues. V gave up 5 bases and J gave up 9 bases; unmatched junction bases: 7.

This clone was picked up a small number of times. The chain employs TRBV7-9 and TRBJ2-7; the D gene is possibly TRBD1 (6 bases). This CDR3 spans 13 amino acids. The V end lost 1 base, the J end lost 2 bases, and 6 bases lay between the germline ends. Germline V gene sequence: CDR1 SEHNR, CDR2 FQNEAQ (reference sequence). The CDR3 DNA reads TGTGCCAGCAGCTTAGAGGGGGCCTACGAGCAGTACTTC. Translation gives CASSLEGAYEQYF.

This clone is a singleton in its sample. The chain recombines TRBV7-2 with TRBJ2-1; 11 nucleotides agree with TRBD2. The trim removed 4 bases at V and 2 bases at J, leaving 1 base unmatched. The CDR3 is made up of 15 amino acids. The germline V gene has CDR1 SGHTA and CDR2 FQGNSA. The CDR3 loop reads CASSSSGGTYNEQFF. DNA of the CDR3: TGTGCCAGCAGCTCTAGCGGGGGGACCTACAATGAGCAGTTCTTC. Filled out from reference TRBV7-2 and TRBJ2-1, the complete variable domain reads GAGVSQSPSNKVTEKGKDVELRCDPISGHTALYWYRQSLGQGLEFLIYFQGNSAPDKSGLPSDRFSAERTGGSVSTLTIQRTQQEDSAVYLCASSSSGGTYNEQFFGPGTRLTVL.

The rearrangement uses TRBV3-1 (or the pseudogene TRBV3-2) and TRBJ2-7, with TRBD2 matching 10 bases. The CDR3 runs 15 residues. V was pared by 8 bases and J by 2 bases, with 9 bases of the junction left unmatched. Germline V gene lookup returns CDR1 LGHDT and CDR2 YNNKEL (reference sequence). CDR3 residues: CASSQISGGTYEQYF. Written as DNA, the CDR3 is TGTGCCAGCTCCCAAATTAGCGGGGGGACCTACGAGCAGTACTTC.

The chain recombines TRBV7-2 with TRBJ2-5, with D hard to call. The germline V gene encodes CDR1 SGHTA and CDR2 FQGNSA. V was pared by 1 base and J by 4 bases, with 10 bases between. CDR3 length: 14 amino acids. This CDR3 is CASSLGGNGETQYF. The CDR3 coding sequence is TGTGCCAGCAGCTTAGGTGGTAACGGAGAGACCCAGTACTTC.

V is TRBV7-2 and J is TRBJ2-3, with 14 bases that match TRBD2. CDR1 and CDR2 from the germline V gene are SGHTA and FQGNSA. Trimming removed 5 bases from V and 5 bases from J; junction bases left unmatched: 6. CDR3 length: 16 amino acids. CDR3 DNA: TGTGCCAGCAGCCATAGGACTAGCGGGGGGATAGATACGCAGTATTTT. This encodes CASSHRTSGGIDTQYF.

The chain recombines TRBV6-5 with TRBJ2-7; the D gene is possibly TRBD1 (6 bases). The CDR3 sequence is 12 residues long. Trimming took off 4 bases at V and 3 bases at J, with 7 bases between the two ends. In germline, CDR1 is MNHEY, CDR2 SVGAGI. The CDR3 here is CASSSRGYEQYF. The CDR3, as DNA: TGTGCCAGCAGTTCCAGGGGCTACGAGCAGTACTTC.

Remarks on this clone: This sample also contains other DNA sequences that code for the same CDR3. V and J are TRBV18 and TRBJ2-7; D is undetermined. Germline CDR1 is KGHSH and CDR2 is LQKENI. The CDR3 has 12 amino acids. Trimming removed 3 bases from V and 3 bases from J, with 6 bases in between. The CDR3 bases are TGTGCCAGCTCACCTAACAGCTACGAGCAGTACTTC. The encoded protein is CASSPNSYEQYF. Combining the CDR3 with reference TRBV18 and TRBJ2-7 gives the whole variable domain NAGVMQNPRHLVRRRGQEARLRCSPMKGHSHVYWYRQLPEEGLKFMVYLQKENIIDESGMPKERFSAEFPKEGPSILRIQQVVRGDSAAYFCASSPNSYEQYFGPGTRLTVT.

The chain combines TRBV27 with TRBJ2-1, with 11 bases aligning to TRBD2. Germline CDR1 and CDR2: MNHEY and SMNVEV (reference sequence). The CDR3 length is 15 residues. Trimming at V came to 4 bases and at J to 3 bases, leaving 2 bases not matched to a gene. The CDR3 here is CASSSGLAVYNEQFF. For the CDR3, the DNA is TGTGCCAGCAGTTCGGGACTAGCGGTCTACAATGAGCAGTTCTTC.

This chain connects TRBV19 to TRBJ1-4, with a tentative D call TRBD1 (5 bases). Germline-derived CDR1 and CDR2 are LNHDA and SQIVND (reference sequence). The CDR3 runs to 15 residues. Trimming shortened V by 7 bases and J by 7 bases, and 19 bases separated the two germline ends. The CDR3: CASKPFPMGLEKLFF. The CDR3 bases are TGTGCCAGTAAGCCCTTCCCCATGGGGCTTGAAAAACTGTTTTTT.

The V call is TRBV11-2, the J call TRBJ2-5, with TRBD1 matching 9 bases. The CDR3 extends over 13 amino acids. With 7 bases clipped from V and 2 bases from J, the junction kept 2 bases outside the gene matches. CDR1 is SGHAT, CDR2 FQNNGV, per germline. As DNA, the CDR3 is TGTGCCAGCACCGACAGGGGGCAAGAGACCCAGTACTTC. Its translation: CASTDRGQETQYF.

The rearrangement joins TRBV19 to TRBJ1-4; no clear D. This CDR3 has 16 residues. Germline values: CDR1 LNHDA, CDR2 SQIVND (reference sequence). Trimming removed 7 bases at V and 5 bases at J, with 20 bases between. CDR3 residues: CASMRLRDGRNEKLFF. CDR3 in DNA: TGTGCCAGTATGAGACTCCGCGATGGCCGGAATGAAAAACTGTTTTTT.

This clone was recorded only once. The chain has TRBV5-1 and TRBJ2-3, with TRBD2 as a possible D gene (5 bases). This CDR3 is 15 amino acids long. Germline assignment: CDR1 SGHRS and CDR2 YFSETQ. With 0 bases removed from V and 2 bases from J, the gap between germline ends came to 10 bases. The CDR3 is CASSLVGEFTDTQYF. CDR3 coding DNA: TGCGCCAGCAGCTTGGTCGGGGAATTCACAGATACGCAGTATTTT. Complete variable domain (other parts from reference TRBV5-1 and TRBJ2-3): KAGVTQTPRYLIKTRGQQVTLSCSPISGHRSVSWYQQTPGQGLQFLFEYFSETQRNKGNFPGRFSGRQFSNSRSEMNVSTLELGDSALYLCASSLVGEFTDTQYFGPGTRLTVL.

V and J are TRBV9 and TRBJ2-5; D remains unclear. Germline lookup yields CDR1 SGDLS and CDR2 YYNGEE. V was trimmed by 0 bases and J by 2 bases, leaving 5 bases between them. This CDR3 contains 13 residues. The CDR3 DNA is TGTGCCAGCAGCGTAGCCAGTCAAGAGACCCAGTACTTC. Its translation: CASSVASQETQYF.

The chain uses TRBV27 and TRBJ1-5, with TRBD1 as a possible D gene (5 bases). CDR3 length: 14 residues. Germline loops: CDR1 MNHEY, CDR2 SMNVEV (reference sequence). Trimming stripped 1 base from V and 7 bases from J, with 11 bases between. The CDR3 spells CASSLFQGNQPQHF. CDR3 coding DNA: TGTGCCAGCAGTTTATTTCAGGGAAACCAGCCCCAGCATTTT.

The chain employs TRBV7-9 and TRBJ2-1; TRBD1 is a possible D gene (6 bases). V lost 4 bases to trimming and J lost 8 bases, with 21 bases between them. CDR1 and CDR2 from the germline V gene are SEHNR and FQNEAQ (reference sequence). This CDR3 has 16 residues. In DNA form, the CDR3 reads TGTGCCAGCAGCTCGTGGACAGACAAAAACGTCTATGAGCAGTTCTTC. It is translated as CASSSWTDKNVYEQFF. The complete variable domain, with remaining parts taken from reference TRBV7-9 and TRBJ2-1, reads DTGVSQNPRHKITKRGQNVTFRCDPISEHNRLYWYRQTLGQGPEFLTYFQNEAQLEKSRLLSDRFSAERPKGSFSTLEIQRTEQGDSAMYLCASSSWTDKNVYEQFFGPGTRLTVL.

Comment on this clone: A far larger clone differs by one base, so this is likely a read error. Other DNA sequences from this sample encode an identical CDR3 as well. The V and J genes are TRBV12-3 or TRBV12-4 and TRBJ1-5; D perhaps matches TRBD1 (6 bases). Between the trimmed V and J ends, which lost 6 bases and 6 bases, there was a span of 9 bases. The CDR3 has 12 amino acids. CDR3 DNA sequence: TGTGCCAGCAGGACAGGAAGTCAGCCCCAGCATTTT. Translated: CASRTGSQPQHF.

This chain links TRBV5-4 with TRBJ2-1; 10 bases are shared with TRBD2. CDR1 and CDR2 from the germline V gene are SGHNT and YYREEE (reference sequence). The trim removed 0 bases at V and 8 bases at J, leaving 5 bases unmatched. The CDR3 runs to 15 residues. CDR3 sequence reads: CASSLGLAGEYEQFF. DNA of the CDR3: TGTGCCAGCAGCTTGGGGCTAGCGGGGGAGTATGAGCAGTTCTTC.

The chain has TRBV19 and TRBJ2-3; D perhaps matches TRBD2 (6 bases). CDR1 is LNHDA and CDR2 is SQIVND in the germline V gene (reference sequence). The CDR3 is 15 amino acids. Between the trimmed V and J ends, which lost 4 bases and 6 bases, there was a span of 17 bases. CDR3 nucleotides: TGTGCCAGTAGTAGCTTGGGGGGTGCCCCCGATACGCAGTATTTT. It translates to CASSSLGGAPDTQYF.

The chain couples TRBV27 to TRBJ1-5; tentative D call: TRBD1 (5 bases). With 2 bases removed from V and 5 bases from J, the gap between germline ends came to 10 bases. CDR3 size: 14 residues. The germline gives CDR1 MNHEY, CDR2 SMNVEV (reference sequence). CDR3 loop: CASSLGAGHQPQHF. Written as DNA, the CDR3 is TGTGCCAGCAGTTTAGGGGCAGGGCATCAGCCCCAGCATTTT.

The rearrangement uses TRBV19 and TRBJ1-5, with 7 positions matching TRBD1. The V segment lost 1 base and the J segment 5 bases; nucleotides outside the gene matches: 5. There are 15 residues in the CDR3. Germline CDR1 is LNHDA and CDR2 is SQIVND (reference sequence). This CDR3 reads CASSIVPTGHQPQHF. The CDR3 DNA reads TGTGCCAGTAGTATAGTCCCGACAGGGCATCAGCCCCAGCATTTT.

This clone was counted between two and nine times. V is TRBV6-5 and J is TRBJ1-1, with D possibly TRBD1 on 5 matching bases. Germline CDR1 MNHEY, CDR2 SVGAGI. V lost 8 bases and J lost 3, with 13 bases in between. The CDR3 extends over 13 amino acids. The CDR3 bases are TGTGCCAGCCGAACGGGGGAGGACACTGAAGCTTTCTTT. This translates into CASRTGEDTEAFF.

This clone was seen a few times. The chain uses TRBV2 and TRBJ1-5; perhaps TRBD1 as D (5 bases). The CDR3 contains 19 residues. CDR1 and CDR2 from the germline V gene are SNHLY and FYNNEI. V was pared by 5 bases and J by 2 bases, with 25 bases between. CDR3 protein: CASSYRTYDHYGGNQPQHF. The CDR3 DNA sequence: TGTGCCAGCAGTTACAGGACCTATGACCACTATGGGGGCAATCAGCCCCAGCATTTT.